This T cell receptor (beta chain) was captured in a study of T cells in Graves' hyperthyroidism and ophthalmopathy. Study-wide points: Ophthalmopathy and stable hyperthyroidism were separated by a 13 V-J model. Ophthalmopathy onset followed model prediction by a median around 6.9 months.

This clonotype showed up just a few times. Its antigen remains unidentified. The CDR3 is 14 amino acids. Germline lookup yields CDR1 MNHEY and CDR2 SVGEGT. Trimming at V came to 8 bases and at J to 2 bases, leaving 2 bases not matched to a gene. The investigators amplified TCR beta CDR3 regions from RNA transcripts. First-round RT-PCR targeting the TCR CDR3 was performed with the HTBI primer set. TCRdb passed the multiplex PCR reads through MiXCR, listing each CDR3 protein once. The table shows around 530,000 distinct CDR3 sequences, with 17% occurring only once. PBMCs were collected from an approximately 9.3 ml volume of fresh peripheral blood.

The chain joins TRBV6-2 or TRBV6-3 to TRBJ2-7; 14 nucleotides align to TRBD2. Sequences were obtained from blood. The sequence derives from a woman younger than 35 with Graves' ophthalmopathy. The CDR3 DNA reads as TGTGCCAGCGGGACTAGCGGGAGTACCTACGAGCAGTACTTC. Translation gives CASGTSGSTYEQYF.